One and the same sample provided the 12 T cell receptor beta chains below, sequenced in a study of CD8+CD57+ T cells in acquired aplastic anemia. TCR beta VDJ and CDR3 were profiled, and genomic DNA was the template. Via MiXCR, TCRdb re-called the reads, giving one row per CDR3 protein. The table lists around 200,000 distinct CDR3 sequences, under 55% of them singletons, with 15% to 20% in the top ten. Patients selected for sequencing had displayed CD8+CD57+ cell expansion by flow cytometry. The sequenced sample consisted of sorted CD4+, CD8+, or CD8+CD57+ T cells (not recorded which) from PBMCs. Source of these receptors: a human donor with aplastic anemia.

This clonotype has a single count. The V call is TRBV2, the J call TRBJ2-1, with 11 nucleotides matching TRBD2. V dropped 5 bases and J dropped 6; count of bases not matched to a gene: 9. In germline, CDR1 is SNHLY, CDR2 FYNNEI. The CDR3 totals 16 residues. CDR3 in amino acids: CASSPLAGGNCNEQFF. The CDR3 DNA sequence: TGTGCCAGCAGTCCTTTAGCGGGGGGGAACTGCAATGAGCAGTTCTTC.

The gene calls are TRBV12-3 or TRBV12-4 and TRBJ2-7; 10 bases are a match to TRBD1. V gave up 6 bases and J gave up 7 bases; unmatched junction bases: 15. The CDR3 spans 16 residues. The CDR3 DNA follows: TGTGCCAGCAGCTCTCGGGGGACAGGGGCTGTCGGGGAGCAGTACTTC. This gives the protein CASSSRGTGAVGEQYF.

This clonotype has just a few counts. This chain joins TRBV19 and TRBJ2-3, with D unclear. There are 16 residues in the CDR3. Germline V gives CDR1 LNHDA, CDR2 SQIVND (reference sequence). V was clipped by 3 bases and J by 3 bases, with 16 bases between them. The CDR3 region has the DNA TGTGCCAGTAGTATCACCCGGGCCCCGTTTACAGATACGCAGTATTTT. It codes for CASSITRAPFTDTQYF.

The rearrangement uses TRBV7-9 and TRBJ1-2; D is perhaps TRBD1 (5 bases). Deletions cut 5 bases from V and 2 bases from J, with 12 bases between. Looked up from germline, CDR1 is SEHNR and CDR2 is FQNEAQ (reference sequence). The CDR3 spans 14 residues. The CDR3: CASSPGGRNYGYTF. In nucleotides, the CDR3 is TGTGCCAGCAGCCCCGGGGGACGGAACTATGGCTACACCTTC.

This rearrangement joins TRBV15 to TRBJ2-2; D unresolved. V was trimmed by 1 base and J by 8 bases, leaving 5 bases between them. This CDR3 spans 12 amino acids. Germline CDR1 LNHNV, CDR2 YYDKDF (reference sequence). This chain's CDR3 is CATSRARGELFF. CDR3 DNA sequence: TGTGCCACCAGCAGAGCACGAGGGGAGCTGTTTTTT.

A word on this clonotype: A read error is possible here, since a much larger clone lies one base away. This sequence joins TRBV2 and TRBJ2-3, with TRBD1 identical over 9 bases. This CDR3 is built from 13 residues. The V gene's germline CDR1 is SNHLY and CDR2 FYNNEI. Trimming took 8 bases from V and 2 from J; bases not matched to a gene: 2. CDR3 nucleotide sequence: TGTGCCAGCGGGGACAGGGCCACAGATACGCAGTATTTT. It translates to CASGDRATDTQYF.

This clonotype was counted a few times. The chain employs TRBV6-5 and TRBJ2-1; TRBD2 aligns across 7 bases. V trimming: 6 bases; J trimming: 0 bases; junction bases outside the gene matches: 11. The CDR3 consists of 17 residues. The germline CDR1 and CDR2 sequences are MNHEY and SVGAGI. The CDR3 bases are TGTGCCAGCAGCCCACTTTGGGGGGGGGGCTCCTACAATGAGCAGTTCTTC. It is translated as CASSPLWGGGSYNEQFF.

This clonotype was found many times. This chain connects TRBV11-2 to TRBJ2-1, with unresolved D. Germline CDR1 and CDR2: SGHAT and FQNNGV. V lost 1 base and J lost 2, with 3 bases in between. The CDR3 spans 13 residues. The CDR3 spells CASSLGAYNEQFF. CDR3 sequence (DNA): TGTGCCAGCAGCTTAGGGGCCTACAATGAGCAGTTCTTC.

This clonotype was detected ten times or more. DNA for the CDR3: TGTGCCACCAGTGACCCTACCCAGTGGCGACAGGCGCCGAACACTGAAGCTTTCTTT. Protein sequence: CATSDPTQWRQAPNTEAFF. The chain couples TRBV24-1 to TRBJ1-1; D is possibly TRBD1 (6 bases). V lost 4 bases to trimming and J lost 1 base, with 24 bases between them. The CDR3 is made up of 19 amino acids. Looked up from germline, CDR1 is KGHDR and CDR2 is SFDVKD.

This clonotype was picked up many times. J is TRBJ2-7 and V is TRBV28; 9 bases match TRBD1. The germline gives CDR1 MDHEN, CDR2 SYDVKM. Unmatched junction bases numbered 6, after V lost 5 bases and J lost 1 base. This CDR3 has 15 amino acids. The CDR3 sequence is CASSTPGTGSYEQYF. In DNA form, the CDR3 reads TGTGCCAGCAGTACCCCCGGGACAGGGTCCTACGAGCAGTACTTC.

A remark on this clonotype: Given a much more abundant clone one base away, this may be a read error. The CDR3 region is CASRLGDRSNYGYTF. CDR3 DNA: TGTGCCAGCCGCCTGGGGGACAGATCTAACTATGGCTACACCTTC. The chain uses TRBV7-3 and TRBJ1-2, with 7 bases fitting TRBD1. The CDR3 sequence is 15 residues long. Germline V gene sequence: CDR1 SGHTA, CDR2 FQGTGA. Germline trimming cut 8 bases from V and 0 bases from J; bases unmatched to any gene: 9.

Only a few counts were recorded for this clonotype. A read error is possible here, since a much larger clone lies one base away. The chain carries TRBV12-3 or TRBV12-4 and TRBJ1-6; D is perhaps TRBD1 (5 bases). The V gene lost 2 bases and the J gene lost 5 bases, with 16 bases spanning the gap. CDR3 length: 17 amino acids. CDR3 coding DNA: TGTGCCAGCAGTTTAAGTATAGGGACTAACGATAATTCACCCCTCCACTTT. Encoded protein: CASSLSIGTNDNSPLHF.